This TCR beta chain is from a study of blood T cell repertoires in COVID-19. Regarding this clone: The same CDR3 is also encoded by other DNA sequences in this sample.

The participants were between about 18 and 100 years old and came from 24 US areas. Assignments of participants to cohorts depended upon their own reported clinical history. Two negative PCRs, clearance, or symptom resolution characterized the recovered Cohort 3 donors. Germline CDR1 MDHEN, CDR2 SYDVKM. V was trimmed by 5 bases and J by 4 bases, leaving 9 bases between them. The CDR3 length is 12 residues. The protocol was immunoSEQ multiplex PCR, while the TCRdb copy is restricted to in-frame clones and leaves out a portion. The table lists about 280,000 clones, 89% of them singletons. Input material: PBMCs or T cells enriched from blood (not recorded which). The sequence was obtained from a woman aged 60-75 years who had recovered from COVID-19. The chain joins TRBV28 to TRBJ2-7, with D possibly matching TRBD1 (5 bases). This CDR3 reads CASSPPGYEQYF. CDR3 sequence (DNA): TGTGCCAGCAGTCCCCCAGGGTACGAGCAGTACTTC.